One and the same sample provided the 8 T cell receptor beta chains below, sequenced in a study of T cell responses to AZD1222 COVID-19 vaccine. Assay: immunoSEQ multiplex PCR; the TCRdb copy retains only in-frame clones and omits some. The sample lists over 85,000 clones; about 88% were seen once. Material: peripheral blood, obtained 28 days after the second AZD1222 dose. These receptors came from an adult who received the AZD1222 COVID-19 vaccine.

This chain connects TRBV5-1 to TRBJ1-4; D is unclear. With 0 bases removed from V and 7 bases from J, the gap between germline ends came to 16 bases. This CDR3 spans 16 amino acids. The germline V gene has CDR1 SGHRS and CDR2 YFSETQ. This chain's CDR3 is CASSLAGEVTREKLFF. DNA for the CDR3: TGCGCCAGCAGCTTGGCCGGGGAGGTAACGCGTGAAAAACTGTTTTTT.

CDR3 bases: TGTGCCAGCAGCTTAAAGTCTCTTGACTCACCCCTCCACTTT. It encodes CASSLKSLDSPLHF. The V and J genes are TRBV7-2 and TRBJ1-6; D gene unclear. The V end lost 2 bases, the J end lost 10 bases, and 12 bases lay between the germline ends. Per germline, CDR1 SGHTA and CDR2 FQGNSA. This CDR3 is 14 amino acids long.

A single count supports this clone. The V call is TRBV6-5, the J call TRBJ1-5; maybe TRBD1 (5 bases). Trimming removed 0 bases from V and 6 bases from J, with 12 bases in between. The CDR3 consists of 15 residues. Germline CDR1 and CDR2: MNHEY and SVGAGI. The CDR3 nucleotides are TGTGCCAGCAGTTACTCCGGGCAGGGCGGTCAGCCCCAGCATTTT. This translates into CASSYSGQGGQPQHF.

CDR3: CASKQPGVVAEAFF. CDR3 DNA: TGTGCCAGCAAACAACCAGGGGTGGTGGCTGAAGCTTTCTTT. The chain has TRBV28 and TRBJ1-1; D perhaps matches TRBD1 (6 bases). Trimming stripped 7 bases from V and 6 bases from J, with 18 bases between. CDR1 is MDHEN, CDR2 SYDVKM, per germline. CDR3 length equals 14 residues.

By its share, this clone is medium-sized. This sequence joins TRBV20-1 and TRBJ2-7; 10 nucleotides align to TRBD2. The CDR3 length is 15 residues. V was clipped by 3 bases and J by 1 base; unmatched bases: 6. Germline V gene lookup returns CDR1 DFQATT and CDR2 SNEGSKA (reference sequence). Here the CDR3 reads CSASSRAGGSYEQYF. CDR3 nucleotide sequence: TGCAGTGCTAGTTCCAGAGCGGGAGGGTCCTACGAGCAGTACTTC.

This clone was observed a single time. The chain links TRBV11-3 to TRBJ1-2, with D possibly being TRBD1 (6 bases). The CDR3 runs 17 residues. V was trimmed by 2 bases and J by 4 bases, leaving 20 bases between them. Germline V CDR1 and CDR2: SGHNT, YENEEA. The CDR3 sequence is CASSLLLGGARLYGYTF. CDR3 sequence (DNA): TGTGCCAGCAGCTTATTACTTGGGGGGGCCAGGCTCTATGGCTACACCTTC.

The chain carries TRBV29-1 and TRBJ1-4, with a tentative D call TRBD1 (5 bases). Germline V gene sequence: CDR1 SQVTM, CDR2 ANQGSEA. The germline V and J ends were trimmed by 6 bases and 3 bases, with 17 bases remaining between them. CDR3 length: 15 amino acids. This CDR3 is CSVAGTREANEKLFF. Written as DNA, the CDR3 is TGCAGCGTGGCGGGGACCCGGGAAGCTAATGAAAAACTGTTTTTT.

The chain uses TRBV19 and TRBJ1-1; perhaps TRBD1 as D (5 bases). The germline V gene encodes CDR1 LNHDA and CDR2 SQIVND (reference sequence). The CDR3 spans 16 residues. The ends were cut back, 5 bases at V and 1 base at J, with 17 bases in the middle. CDR3 residues: CASSEENRGGNTEAFF. Here the CDR3 DNA reads TGTGCCAGTAGTGAAGAGAACCGGGGCGGGAACACTGAAGCTTTCTTT.